A selection of T cell receptor beta chains follows, all from one sample in a study of cytomegalovirus exposure and HLA in healthy donors. The method was immunoSEQ multiplex PCR; TCRdb's version includes in-frame clones alone and lacks a portion of them. This sample has about 130,000 clones, with 80% to 90% found just once. The sequenced sample consisted of PBMCs. These receptors came from a male donor in good health and CMV-seropositive. The CDR3 runs from the conserved cysteine through the conserved F or W. The D gene is left open where the match is weak. Clone sizes are given selectively: once, few, many, or a class where the clone is expanded.

v_call	j_call	clone_size	d_call	cdr3_aa	cdr3_nt
TRBV5-1	TRBJ2-2	.	TRBD2	CASSFISGRTTGELFF	TGCGCCAGCAGCTTCATTAGCGGGAGGACGACCGGGGAGCTGTTTTTT
TRBV29-1	TRBJ2-3	.	.	CSVGGGPDTQYF	TGCAGCGTTGGAGGAGGCCCAGATACGCAGTATTTT
TRBV5-4	TRBJ2-3	few	.	CASSQPGVGTDTQYF	TGTGCCAGCAGCCAACCGGGAGTTGGTACAGATACGCAGTATTTT
TRBV7-6	TRBJ2-5	.	.	CASSPLMGVQETQYF	TGTGCCAGCAGCCCTCTTATGGGCGTCCAAGAGACCCAGTACTTC
TRBV28	TRBJ1-4	.	.	CASSLRGFLTTNEKLFF	TGTGCCAGCAGTTTAAGGGGATTTCTCACAACTAATGAAAAACTGTTTTTT
TRBV5-1	TRBJ2-5	.	TRBD1	CASSFQTGQSETQYF	TGCGCCAGCAGCTTCCAAACGGGACAGTCGGAGACCCAGTACTTC
TRBV15	TRBJ1-4	.	TRBD1	CATSPRQGANEKLFF	TGTGCCACCAGTCCTAGACAGGGGGCTAATGAAAAACTGTTTTTT
TRBV10-3	TRBJ2-5	.	.	CAISLTRMGETQYF	TGTGCCATCAGCCTGACTAGGATGGGAGAGACCCAGTACTTC
TRBV11-2	TRBJ2-5	.	TRBD2	CASSSDEGLAGWEETQYF	TGTGCCAGCAGCTCAGATGAAGGACTAGCGGGATGGGAAGAGACCCAGTACTTC
TRBV7-3	TRBJ2-5	.	TRBD2	CASSLRASGGRETQYF	TGTGCCAGCAGCTTAAGGGCTAGCGGGGGGAGAGAGACCCAGTACTTC
TRBV10-3	TRBJ2-7	.	.	CAISVSAREQYF	TGTGCCATCAGTGTGTCAGCTCGGGAGCAGTACTTC
TRBV27	TRBJ1-5	few	TRBD1	CASSFTGVGQPQHF	TGTGCCAGCAGTTTTACAGGGGTGGGTCAGCCCCAGCATTTT
TRBV5-6	TRBJ2-7	once	.	CASSFILAAYEQYF	TGTGCCAGCAGCTTTATATTAGCGGCCTACGAGCAGTACTTC
TRBV4-3	TRBJ2-1	.	TRBD2	CASSSLRGDRRDEQFF	TGCGCCAGCAGCTCACTACGGGGGGATAGGAGAGATGAGCAGTTCTTC
TRBV5-5	TRBJ2-2	.	TRBD2	CASRGLAGGLDTGELFF	TGTGCCAGCAGAGGACTAGCGGGAGGTTTGGACACCGGGGAGCTGTTTTTT
TRBV28	TRBJ1-6	.	TRBD1	CASRPGQQNSPLHF	TGTGCCAGCAGACCGGGACAGCAGAATTCACCCCTCCACTTT
TRBV5-1	TRBJ2-7	.	.	CASSLGTADYEQYF	TGCGCCAGCAGCTTGGGGACAGCTGACTACGAGCAGTACTTC